The rows below give T cell receptor beta chains drawn from one sample of a study of CD8+ T cells in alopecia areata. TCRdb keeps only in-frame clones here, not all; method: immunoSEQ multiplex PCR. The data show more than 90,000 clones, approximately 63% seen once. The starting material was CD8+ T cells sorted from blood, obtained between weeks 55 and 65, from a patient treated with tofacitinib. Receptors originate from a human donor with alopecia areata. CDR3s include the opening cysteine and the closing phenylalanine or tryptophan.

V gene,CDR3 protein
TRBV5-6,CASSTRQGWPSYEQYF
TRBV25-1,CASTPPLNTEAFF
TRBV4-1,CASSQGGTGNIQYF
TRBV15,CATSNEYPSGGTQYF
TRBV7-9,CASSFVGRSTDTQYF
TRBV27,CASSLSNPTGGFEQYF
TRBV27,CASSLVGTATNEKLFF
TRBV5-6,CASSWSWGPNQPQHF
TRBV7-9,CASSLGSGGAEAFF
TRBV20-1,CSARGGYGYTF
TRBV7-8,CASSLGPGQPQHF
TRBV2,CASFGGLEETQYF
TRBV7-9,CASSSQGPSTDTQYF
TRBV4-1,CASSRTTGSYEQYF
TRBV7-2,CASSPPEGYETQYF
TRBV2,CASSGTARARIQETQYF
TRBV5-1,CASSLSGAPLHF
TRBV30,CAGDSPSSYEQYF
TRBV19,CASSTRGQPQHF
TRBV27,CASSLQQENTGELFF
TRBV29-1,CSVEGVRGNYEQYF
TRBV7-9,CASSADRGNTGELFF
TRBV5-1,CASSLGGQQYGYTF
TRBV7-8,CASSFRGEATYEQYF
TRBV14,CASSQGGRSTF
TRBV5-1,CASSLNQGHEQYF
TRBV5-1,CASSPSNRDRSYGYTF
TRBV7-9,CASSLEGGTQYF
TRBV4-1,CASSQQAGGEQYF
TRBV6-5,CASSQGGNQPQHF
TRBV27,CASSAGQGSYEQYF
TRBV19,CASSIQGTSYEQYF
TRBV9,CASSVASREDSPLHF
TRBV11-2,CASSSLSAVYEQYF
TRBV25-1,CASSEPGASEAFF
TRBV30,CAWSEGGSSGYTF